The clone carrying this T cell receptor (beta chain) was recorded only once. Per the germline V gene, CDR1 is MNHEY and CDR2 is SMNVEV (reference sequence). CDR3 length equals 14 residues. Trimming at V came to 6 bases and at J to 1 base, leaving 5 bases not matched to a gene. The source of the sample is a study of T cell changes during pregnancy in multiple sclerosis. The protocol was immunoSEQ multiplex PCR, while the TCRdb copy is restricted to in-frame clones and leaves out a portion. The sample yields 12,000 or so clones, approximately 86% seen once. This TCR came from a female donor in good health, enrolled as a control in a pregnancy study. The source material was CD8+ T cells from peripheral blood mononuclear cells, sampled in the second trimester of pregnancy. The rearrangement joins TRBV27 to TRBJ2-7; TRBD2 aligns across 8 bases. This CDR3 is CASSRSGSSYEQYF. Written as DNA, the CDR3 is TGTGCCAGCAGCAGGAGCGGGAGTTCCTACGAGCAGTACTTC.